This TCR beta chain derives from a study of memory CD4+ T cells and cytomegalovirus serostatus (dated by TCRdb to between 2018 and 2020). Background for the entire study: The cohort comprised some 35 healthy Belgian adults, 9 CMV seropositive and around 24 CMV seronegative. The study sequenced CD4+ memory TCRbeta repertoires of a Belgian cohort with known cytomegalovirus serostatus to replicate a published TCR-based CMV serostatus classifier.

The CDR3, cysteine through phenylalanine, is 14 amino acids long. The entry retains the CDR3 DNA only, 42 bases that are in frame from base 1. The germline V gene yields MNHEY for CDR1 and SVGAGI for CDR2. V gives up 5 bases and J gives up 10 bases, and the segment between their germline ends measures 18 bases. A FACSAria II was used to sort memory CD4+ T cells, defined as single viable CD3+CD4+CD8-CD45RO+ cells. CMV serostatus was determined with a Roche Elecsys assay detecting serum IgG against CMV pp150, pp28, p38 and p52. Once the samples were thawed, total CD4+ T cells were enriched through positive selection using CD4 magnetic microbeads. The samples came from a different study that was designed specifically to examine the CD4+ T cell memory repertoire. Following standard operating procedures, peripheral blood mononuclear cells were isolated and cryopreserved, while serum was kept at -80 degrees C. Staining used CD3-PerCP (BW264/56), CD4-APC (RPA-T4), CD45RO-PE (UCHT1) and CD8-Pacific Orange (3B5) antibodies, with Sytox blue excluding non-viable cells.

With regard to this clone: Its antigen is currently not known. No base-level quality is on record; no much larger clone is a single base apart.

The Quick-DNA Microprep Kit was used to extract genomic DNA from the sorted cells. Amplification of TCRbeta DNA was done with the immunoSEQ hsTCRbeta kit, following the protocol from the manufacturer. An Illumina MiSeq instrument was used to sequence the TCRbeta libraries. Processing in the source paper ran as follows. Once out-of-frame sequences had been removed, a few million distinct TCRbeta sequences were left, which works out to an average of roughly 72,000 per individual. Each individual was scored using the number of 170 or so previously reported CMV-associated TCRbeta sequences that the individual carried and the total number of productive distinct TCRbeta sequences. A beta-binomial model was reimplemented in Python, and scikit-learn random forests with default parameters were trained on US cohort data. Classifier performance on the Belgian cohort was summarized as median AUC with percentile confidence intervals calculated over 10,000 bootstrap iterations. The table was pulled from immuneACCESS by TCRdb, which kept in-frame rearrangements only. Such tables lose some clones; where checked, under half of the loss comes from unresolved V genes, and the rest has no known cause. Clone size and the V and J calls come from that table; the DNA yielded D and trimming. The sample profile shows roughly 86,000 clones; 80% of them were found once. About 3.5% of the sample lies in the top ten.

Study-wide conclusions, independent of this receptor: A median bootstrapped AUC of about 0.95 with a 95% CI of 0.76-1.00 was achieved on the Belgian cohort by the original-framework classifier. For predicting CMV serostatus, the median bootstrapped AUC was about 0.94 using the original framework and about 0.9 using a US-trained random forest. Among the 160 or so previously reported CMV-associated TCRbeta sequences, 60 to 85 showed up in the CD4+ memory repertoires, with each one found in between one and five individuals. Only CD4+CD45RO+ memory cells were sequenced, unlike the original study, which covered naive and memory CD4+ and CD8+ populations. The results were interpreted as suggesting that the CMV-associated TCR signature is largely present in the CD4+ memory repertoire.

This clonotype originated in an adult in good health and CMV-seropositive. This chain is built from TRBV6-5 and TRBJ2-1, with no D gene named confidently. Sequences were obtained from memory CD4+ T cells from blood. CDR3 region: CASSATIIQREQFF. The DNA reads TGTGCCAGCAGTGCGACGATTATACAAAGGGAGCAGTTCTTC.